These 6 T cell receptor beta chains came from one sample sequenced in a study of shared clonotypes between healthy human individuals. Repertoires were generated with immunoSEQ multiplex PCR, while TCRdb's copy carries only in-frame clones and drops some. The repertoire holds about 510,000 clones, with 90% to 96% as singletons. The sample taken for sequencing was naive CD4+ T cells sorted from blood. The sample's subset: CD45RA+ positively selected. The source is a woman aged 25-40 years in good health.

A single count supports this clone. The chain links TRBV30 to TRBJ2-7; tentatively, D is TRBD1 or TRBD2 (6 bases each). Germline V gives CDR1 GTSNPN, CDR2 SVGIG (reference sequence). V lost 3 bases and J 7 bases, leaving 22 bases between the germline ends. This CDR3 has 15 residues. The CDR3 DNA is TGTGCCTGGAGCCCTAGAGGGGGAGGCCGTAGGGAGCAGTACTTC. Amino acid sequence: CAWSPRGGGRREQYF.

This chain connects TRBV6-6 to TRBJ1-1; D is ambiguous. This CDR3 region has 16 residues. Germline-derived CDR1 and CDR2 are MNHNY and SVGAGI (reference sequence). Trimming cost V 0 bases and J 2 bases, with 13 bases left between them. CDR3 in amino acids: CASSYSVGNPNTEAFF. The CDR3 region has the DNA TGTGCCAGCAGTTACTCCGTAGGGAACCCAAACACTGAAGCTTTCTTT.

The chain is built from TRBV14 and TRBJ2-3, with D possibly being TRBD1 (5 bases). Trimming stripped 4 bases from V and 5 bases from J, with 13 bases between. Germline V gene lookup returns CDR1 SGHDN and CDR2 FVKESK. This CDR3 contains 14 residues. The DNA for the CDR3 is TGTGCCAGCAGCCGAATACAAGGGGTAGATACGCAGTATTTT. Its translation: CASSRIQGVDTQYF.

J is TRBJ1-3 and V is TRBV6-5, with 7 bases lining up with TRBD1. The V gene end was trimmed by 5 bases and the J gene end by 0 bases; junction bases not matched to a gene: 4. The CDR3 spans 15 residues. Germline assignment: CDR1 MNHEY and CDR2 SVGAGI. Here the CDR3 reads CASSRGQSSGNTIYF. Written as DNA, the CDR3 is TGTGCCAGCAGTAGGGGACAGAGCTCTGGAAACACCATATATTTT.

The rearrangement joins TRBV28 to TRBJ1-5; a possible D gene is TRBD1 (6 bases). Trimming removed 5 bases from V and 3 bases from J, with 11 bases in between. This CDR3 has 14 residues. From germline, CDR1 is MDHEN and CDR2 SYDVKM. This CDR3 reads CASSLGQNNQPQHF. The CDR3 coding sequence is TGTGCCAGCAGTCTAGGACAGAACAATCAGCCCCAGCATTTT. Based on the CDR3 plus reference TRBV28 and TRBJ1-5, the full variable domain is DVKVTQSSRYLVKRTGEKVFLECVQDMDHENMFWYRQDPGLGLRLIYFSYDVKMKEKGDIPEGYSVSREKKERFSLILESASTNQTSMYLCASSLGQNNQPQHFGDGTRLSIL.

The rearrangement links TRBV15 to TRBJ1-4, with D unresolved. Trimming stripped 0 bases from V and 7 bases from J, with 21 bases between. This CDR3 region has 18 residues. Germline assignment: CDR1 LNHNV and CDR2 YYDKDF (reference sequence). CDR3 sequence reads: CATSRDLIGRVLGEKLFF. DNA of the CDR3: TGTGCCACCAGCAGAGATCTGATAGGGAGGGTACTAGGTGAAAAACTGTTTTTT. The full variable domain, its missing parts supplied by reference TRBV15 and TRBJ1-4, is DAMVIQNPRYQVTQFGKPVTLSCSQTLNHNVMYWYQQKSSQAPKLLFHYYDKDFNNEADTPDNFQSRRPNTSFCFLDIRSPGLGDTAMYLCATSRDLIGRVLGEKLFFGSGTQLSVL.